This T cell receptor (beta chain) originates from a study of T cells in localized non-small cell lung cancer. As concerns this clone: The antigen is undetermined.

The CDR3 sequence is 15 residues long. The V end lost 7 bases, the J end lost 4 bases, and 16 bases lay between the germline ends. Looked up from germline, CDR1 is SEHNR and CDR2 is FQNEAQ (reference sequence). Assay used: immunoSEQ multiplex PCR; TCRdb lists only in-frame clones, some missing. Found here are about 40,000 clones, 70% to 90% of them singletons; the top ten hold 5.5% to 7%. General study points: Among the tissues sampled, uninvolved adjacent lung had the highest T cell clonality, above tumor.

The sequencing used peripheral blood, collected before any cancer treatment. The rearrangement uses TRBV7-9 and TRBJ2-2, with D possibly TRBD1 on 6 matching bases. The source of this sequence is a man aged 35-75 years with stage I lung adenocarcinoma. The CDR3 spells CASTQTGAITGELFF. The DNA for the CDR3 is TGTGCCAGCACCCAGACAGGTGCGATCACCGGGGAGCTGTTTTTT.